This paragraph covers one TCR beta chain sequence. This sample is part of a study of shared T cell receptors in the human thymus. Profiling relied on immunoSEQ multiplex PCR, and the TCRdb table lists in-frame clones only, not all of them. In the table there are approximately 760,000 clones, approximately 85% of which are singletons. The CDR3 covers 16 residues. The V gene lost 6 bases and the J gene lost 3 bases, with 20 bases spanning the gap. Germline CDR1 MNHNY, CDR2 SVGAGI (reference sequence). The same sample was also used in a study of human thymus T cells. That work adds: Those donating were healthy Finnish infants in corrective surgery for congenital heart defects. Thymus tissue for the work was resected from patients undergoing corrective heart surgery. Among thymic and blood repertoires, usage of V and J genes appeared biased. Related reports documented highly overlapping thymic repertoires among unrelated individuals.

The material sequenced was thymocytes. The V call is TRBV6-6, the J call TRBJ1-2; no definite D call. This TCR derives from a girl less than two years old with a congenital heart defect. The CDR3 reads CASREETANLYYGYTF. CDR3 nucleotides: TGTGCCAGCAGAGAGGAGACCGCGAACCTTTACTATGGCTACACCTTC.